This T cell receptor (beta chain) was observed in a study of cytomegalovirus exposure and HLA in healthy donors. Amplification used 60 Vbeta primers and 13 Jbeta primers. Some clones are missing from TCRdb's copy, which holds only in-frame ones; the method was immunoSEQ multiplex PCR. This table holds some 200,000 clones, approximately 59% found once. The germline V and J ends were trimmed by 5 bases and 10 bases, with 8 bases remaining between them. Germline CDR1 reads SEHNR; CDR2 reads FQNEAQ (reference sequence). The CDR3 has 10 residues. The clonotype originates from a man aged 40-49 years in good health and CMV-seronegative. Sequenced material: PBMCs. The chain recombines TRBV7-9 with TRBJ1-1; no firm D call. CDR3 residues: CASSTEGAFF. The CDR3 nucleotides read TGTGCCAGCAGCACAGAAGGAGCTTTCTTT.